Following are 11 T cell receptor beta chains from one sample sequenced in a study of cytomegalovirus exposure and HLA in healthy donors. The PCR used 60 Vbeta and 13 Jbeta primers. Profiling relied on immunoSEQ multiplex PCR, and the TCRdb table lists in-frame clones only, not all of them. This table has over 130,000 clones, more than 60% appearing once. The sample consisted of PBMCs. The origin of the receptors is a woman between 55 and 75 years old in good health and CMV-seronegative.

The genes are TRBV19 and TRBJ2-7, with 10 bases identical to TRBD1. Per germline, CDR1 LNHDA and CDR2 SQIVND (reference sequence). The CDR3 has 15 residues. After removal of 1 base from V and 4 bases from J, the junction contained 4 bases not matched to a gene. This CDR3 is CASSIGTGGRYEQYF. For the CDR3, the DNA is TGTGCCAGTAGTATAGGGACAGGGGGTAGGTACGAGCAGTACTTC.

The gene calls are TRBV5-1 and TRBJ2-3; 7 bases fit TRBD2. Germline values: CDR1 SGHRS, CDR2 YFSETQ. The CDR3 consists of 13 residues. V shed 6 bases, J shed 6 bases, and the junction held 7 bases outside the gene matches. CDR3 in amino acids: CASTIAGEDTQYF. CDR3 DNA: TGCGCCAGCACCATTGCGGGGGAGGATACGCAGTATTTT.

This chain uses TRBV5-6 with TRBJ2-5; 8 bases map to TRBD1. The CDR3 is 16 amino acids. Trimming cost V 4 bases and J 1 base; bases outside gene matches: 9. In germline, CDR1 is SGHDT, CDR2 YYEEEE. DNA for the CDR3: TGTGCCAGCAGCCCCGGGACAGGTCATTTCCAAGAGACCCAGTACTTC. As protein: CASSPGTGHFQETQYF.

Of note for this clone: Compared with germline, one end of the junction differs, possibly owing to a read error. J is TRBJ2-2 and V is TRBV7-9; no clear D. The germline gives CDR1 SEHNR, CDR2 FQNEAQ (reference sequence). There are 13 residues in the CDR3. CDR3 residues: CSSSSLGTGELFF. Here the CDR3 DNA reads TGTTCCAGCAGCTCGCTAGGCACCGGGGAGCTGTTTTTT.

The rearrangement links TRBV5-4 to TRBJ2-1; 12 nucleotides agree with TRBD2. The CDR3 has 15 residues. Germline values: CDR1 SGHNT, CDR2 YYREEE (reference sequence). With 3 bases clipped from V and 6 bases from J, the junction kept 4 bases outside the gene matches. CDR3 sequence: CASSSGLAGSNEQFF. The CDR3 DNA sequence: TGTGCCAGCAGCTCTGGACTAGCGGGAAGCAATGAGCAGTTCTTC.

The chain links TRBV18 to TRBJ2-3; possibly TRBD1 for D (6 bases). CDR3 length equals 13 residues. Per the germline V gene, CDR1 is KGHSH and CDR2 is LQKENI. Trimming took off 6 bases at V and 3 bases at J, with 10 bases between the two ends. CDR3 bases: TGTGCCAGCTCGCTCCAGGGGACAGATACGCAGTATTTT. Protein product: CASSLQGTDTQYF.

CDR3 coding DNA: TGCGCCAGCAGCCGAGAGACTAGCCTCCTTGGCGAGCAGTACTTC. This codes for CASSRETSLLGEQYF. This chain links TRBV4-1 with TRBJ2-7; 7 bases align to TRBD2. The CDR3 is 15 amino acids. V lost 4 bases and J lost 6; bases outside the gene matches: 12. Germline V gene data show CDR1 as MGHRA and CDR2 as YSYEKL.

This CDR3 is CASSVQGGLVAFF. CDR3 in DNA: TGTGCCAGTAGTGTACAGGGCGGGCTAGTGGCTTTCTTT. The chain uses TRBV19 and TRBJ1-1; TRBD1 might be the D (6 bases). The CDR3 totals 13 residues. CDR1 is LNHDA and CDR2 is SQIVND in the germline V gene (reference sequence). Trimming removed 5 bases from V and 11 bases from J, with 18 bases in between.

The chain carries TRBV5-8 and TRBJ1-1, with D perhaps TRBD1 (5 bases). CDR1 SGHTS and CDR2 YDEGEE come from the germline V gene. The CDR3 covers 15 residues. Trimming took 0 bases from V and 1 from J, leaving 10 bases between them. CDR3 sequence reads: CASSLAGGTNTEAFF. CDR3 in DNA: TGTGCCAGCAGCTTGGCCGGGGGAACGAACACTGAAGCTTTCTTT.

The rearrangement links TRBV7-2 to TRBJ2-3; TRBD1 is a possible D gene (5 bases). Trimming removed 3 bases from V and 6 bases from J, with 7 bases in between. The CDR3 has 12 residues. Per the germline V gene, CDR1 is SGHTA and CDR2 is FQGNSA. The CDR3 loop reads CASSFGADTQYF. CDR3 DNA: TGTGCCAGCAGCTTTGGGGCCGATACGCAGTATTTT.

The chain carries TRBV2 and TRBJ2-2, with 9 bases lining up with TRBD1. In germline, CDR1 is SNHLY, CDR2 FYNNEI. The CDR3 has 13 residues. J lost 7 bases, V lost 7 bases, and 4 bases had no gene match. The DNA for the CDR3 is TGTGCCAGCACCAGACAGGGGGGCGGGGAGCTGTTTTTT. Protein: CASTRQGGGELFF.